The sample holds one count of the clone carrying this T cell receptor (beta chain). Germline V CDR1 and CDR2: GTSNPN, SVGIG (reference sequence). This CDR3 has 15 residues. The germline V and J ends were trimmed by 0 bases and 7 bases, with 16 bases remaining between them. The sample is drawn from a study of T cells in localized non-small cell lung cancer. Measured with immunoSEQ multiplex PCR; TCRdb has only the in-frame clones, and not every one. The sample lists about 24,000 clones; over 75% were seen once. The genes are TRBV30 and TRBJ2-1, with TRBD2 as a possible D gene (7 bases). The sequence derives from a male donor at least 60 years old with stage I squamous cell lung carcinoma. Here the sequenced sample was peripheral blood, taken before any cancer treatment. CDR3 DNA sequence: TGTGCCTGGAGTGTAGGGGGGGCAGGGAAAAATGAGCAGTTCTTC. Translated, it gives CAWSVGGAGKNEQFF. Combining the CDR3 with reference TRBV30 and TRBJ2-1 gives the whole variable domain SQTIHQWPATLVQPVGSPLSLECTVEGTSNPNLYWYRQAAGRGLQLLFYSVGIGQISSEVPQNLSASRPQDRQFILSSKKLLLSDSGFYLCAWSVGGAGKNEQFFGPGTRLTVL.